The sequence of this T cell receptor beta chain was determined in a study of blood T cells in healthy people across ages. Whole-study results and caveats: Unsorted PBMCs ruled out conclusive naive versus antigen-experienced comparison.

Researchers report isolating at least 6 million PBMCs per sample. A second PCR of about 7 to 12 cycles used a sample-barcoded 5' primer and a J-beta primer mix. Tags on each cDNA molecule came from a template-switch adaptor with 12 random nucleotides. Per-sample output comprised a minimum of 2.5 million paired-end reads containing CDR3. TCRdb reprocessed the 5' RACE reads with MiXCR, giving one entry per CDR3 protein. The sample has 700,000 to 850,000 distinct CDR3 sequences; less than 70% are singletons. About this clonotype itself: Antigen unknown.

This sequence was found in a man older than 75 in good health. The sequenced material came from blood.

The CDR3 region is CSATGQSSYNEQYF. In nucleotides, the CDR3 is TGCAGTGCTACGGGACAGAGCTCCTACAATGAGCAGTACTTC. The chain combines TRBV20-1 with TRBJ2-1; TRBD1 agrees at 7 bases. The J call is in doubt because the DNA end fits TRBJ2-7 better. Germline values: CDR1 DFQATT, CDR2 SNEGSKA (reference sequence). This CDR3 contains 14 residues.